This TCR beta chain came from a study of blood T cell repertoires in COVID-19. In the study overall: T cells, B-cell-depleted T cells, or PBMCs provided the cDNA or gDNA that served as material.

During active infection, Seattle patients enrolled and were then monitored through disease. TCRdb's copy holds only in-frame clones and misses some; the assay was immunoSEQ multiplex PCR. The sample shows tens of thousands of clones, around nine tenths of them seen only once. Sequencing used peripheral blood. This sequence originates from a woman aged 55 to 70 with COVID-19, enrolled during active disease.

This CDR3 reads CASSQTVGLQFF. CDR3 DNA: TGTGCCAGCAGTCAAACGGTGGGACTGCAGTTCTTC. This chain joins TRBV6-5 and TRBJ2-1; TRBD2 might be the D (6 bases). Germline V lookup: CDR1 MNHEY, CDR2 SVGAGI. Trimming pared 5 bases from V and 12 bases from J, leaving 14 bases between. The CDR3 consists of 12 residues.